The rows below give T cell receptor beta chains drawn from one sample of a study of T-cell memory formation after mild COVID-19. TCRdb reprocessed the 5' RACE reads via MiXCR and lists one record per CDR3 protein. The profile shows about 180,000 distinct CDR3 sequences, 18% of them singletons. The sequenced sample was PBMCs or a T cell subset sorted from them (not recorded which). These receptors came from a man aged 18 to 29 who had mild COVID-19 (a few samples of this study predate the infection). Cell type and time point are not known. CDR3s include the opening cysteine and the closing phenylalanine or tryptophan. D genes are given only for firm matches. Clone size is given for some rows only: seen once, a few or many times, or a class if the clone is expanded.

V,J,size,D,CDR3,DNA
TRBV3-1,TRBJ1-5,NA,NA,CASTYQPQHF,TGTGCCAGCACATACCAGCCCCAGCATTTT
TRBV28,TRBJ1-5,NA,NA,CASSPPLLQPQHF,TGTGCCAGCAGTCCCCCCCTACTTCAGCCCCAGCATTTT
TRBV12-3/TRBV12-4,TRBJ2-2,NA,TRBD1,CASRPGTGNTGELFF,TGTGCCAGCAGACCCGGGACAGGGAACACCGGGGAGCTGTTTTTT
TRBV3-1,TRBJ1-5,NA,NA,CASSQDPRGAQHF,TGTGCCAGCAGCCAAGACCCCCGGGGGGCCCAGCATTTT
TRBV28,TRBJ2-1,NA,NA,CASSSLRNEQFF,TGTGCCAGCAGTTCACTGAGGAATGAGCAGTTCTTC
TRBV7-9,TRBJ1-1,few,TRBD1,CASSQGDEAFF,TGTGCCAGCAGCCAGGGGGATGAAGCTTTCTTT
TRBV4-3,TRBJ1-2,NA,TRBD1,CASSQDAGQNNYGYTF,TGCGCCAGCAGCCAAGATGCGGGACAGAACAACTATGGCTACACCTTC
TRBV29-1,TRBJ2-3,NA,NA,CSVEVGGRDTQYF,TGCAGCGTTGAAGTGGGGGGGCGGGATACGCAGTATTTT
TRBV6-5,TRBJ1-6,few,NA,CASSYNRANSPLHF,TGTGCCAGCAGCTACAACAGGGCCAATTCACCCCTCCACTTT
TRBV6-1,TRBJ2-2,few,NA,CASSEVTLFF,TGTGCCAGCAGTGAAGTTACGCTGTTTTTT
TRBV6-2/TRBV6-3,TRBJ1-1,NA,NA,CASSYSSFARGNTEAFF,TGTGCCAGCAGTTACTCGAGTTTCGCCCGGGGGAACACTGAAGCTTTCTTT
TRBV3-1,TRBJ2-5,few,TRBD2,CGGGGETQYF,TGTGGGGGGGGAGGAGAGACCCAGTACTTC
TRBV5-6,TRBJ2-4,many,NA,CASSFKGGNIQYF,TGTGCCAGCAGCTTTAAGGGGGGAAACATTCAGTACTTC
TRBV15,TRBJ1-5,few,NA,CATSRTLWEQDYSNQPQHF,TGTGCCACCAGCAGGACTCTCTGGGAACAGGACTATAGCAATCAGCCCCAGCATTTT
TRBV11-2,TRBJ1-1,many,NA,CASSLAAGTEAFF,TGTGCCAGCAGCTTAGCTGCTGGTACTGAAGCTTTCTTT
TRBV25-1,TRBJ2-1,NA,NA,CASILPKTSRGFNEQFF,TGTGCCAGCATCCTCCCCAAGACTAGTCGGGGCTTCAATGAGCAGTTCTTC
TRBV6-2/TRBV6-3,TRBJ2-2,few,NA,CASSRFANTGELFF,TGTGCCAGCAGCAGGTTCGCGAACACCGGGGAGCTGTTTTTT
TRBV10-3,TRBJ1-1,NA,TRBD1,CAIRIQTGGNTEAFF,TGTGCCATCAGGATTCAGACAGGGGGCAACACTGAAGCTTTCTTT
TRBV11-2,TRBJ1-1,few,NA,CASSLVTGVTEAFF,TGTGCCAGCAGCTTAGTTACGGGGGTCACTGAAGCTTTCTTT
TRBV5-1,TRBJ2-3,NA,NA,CASSLDRPTDTQYF,TGCGCCAGCAGCTTGGACAGGCCCACAGATACGCAGTATTTT
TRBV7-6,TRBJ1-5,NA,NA,CASSFSPQHF,TGTGCCAGCAGCTTCTCGCCCCAGCATTTT
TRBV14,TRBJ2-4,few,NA,CASSQEGNLAKNIQYF,TGTGCCAGCAGCCAAGAAGGGAATCTGGCCAAAAACATTCAGTACTTC
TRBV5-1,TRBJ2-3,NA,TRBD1,CASSPQGATDTQYF,TGCGCCAGCAGCCCACAGGGGGCCACAGATACGCAGTATTTT
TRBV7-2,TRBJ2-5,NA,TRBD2,CASSVGRGSRSHETQYF,TGTGCCAGCAGCGTAGGGCGGGGGAGCCGGAGCCATGAGACCCAGTACTTC
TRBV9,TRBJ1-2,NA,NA,CASSVTGAKVYGYTF,TGTGCCAGCAGCGTGACGGGCGCGAAAGTGTATGGCTACACCTTC
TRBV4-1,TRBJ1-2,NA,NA,CASSQEGRGGYTF,TGCGCCAGCAGCCAAGAGGGCCGGGGGGGCTACACCTTC
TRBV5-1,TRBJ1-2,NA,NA,CASSGTAENYGYTF,TGCGCCAGCAGCGGTACAGCGGAAAACTATGGCTACACCTTC
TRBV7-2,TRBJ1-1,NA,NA,CASSFGVETEAFF,TGTGCCAGCAGCTTCGGGGTGGAGACAGAAGCTTTCTTT
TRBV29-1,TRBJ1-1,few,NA,CSVYGRLDTEAFF,TGCAGCGTTTACGGTCGGTTGGACACTGAAGCTTTCTTT
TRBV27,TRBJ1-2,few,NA,CASSTKGGSYGYTF,TGTGCCAGCAGTACAAAAGGGGGGAGCTATGGCTACACCTTC
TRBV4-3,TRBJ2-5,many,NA,CASSQGSIRQETQYF,TGCGCCAGCAGCCAAGGAAGTATCAGGCAAGAGACCCAGTACTTC
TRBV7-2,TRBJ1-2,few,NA,CASSLGAANYGYTF,TGTGCCAGCAGCTTAGGCGCAGCTAACTATGGCTACACCTTC
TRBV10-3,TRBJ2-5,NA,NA,CAIGQPHHQETQYF,TGTGCCATCGGACAGCCCCACCACCAAGAGACCCAGTACTTC
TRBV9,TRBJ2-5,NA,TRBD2,CASSILAGGPRTQYF,TGTGCCAGCAGCATTTTAGCGGGGGGGCCCCGGACCCAGTACTTC
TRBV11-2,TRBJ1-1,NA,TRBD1,CASSFQGARLGTEAFF,TGTGCCAGCAGTTTCCAGGGGGCACGGTTGGGCACTGAAGCTTTCTTT
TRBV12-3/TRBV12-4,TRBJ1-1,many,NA,CASTEIVGSEAFF,TGTGCCAGCACCGAGATCGTCGGGAGTGAAGCTTTCTTT
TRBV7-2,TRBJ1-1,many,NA,CASSPFGLNTEAFF,TGTGCCAGCAGCCCCTTCGGCTTGAACACTGAAGCTTTCTTT
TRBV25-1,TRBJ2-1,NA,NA,CASSHTNEQFF,TGTGCCAGCAGTCATACAAATGAGCAGTTCTTC
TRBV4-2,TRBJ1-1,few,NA,CASSQDPLMNTEAFF,TGTGCCAGCAGCCAAGATCCCCTCATGAACACTGAAGCTTTCTTT
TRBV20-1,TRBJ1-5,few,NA,CSARGTSRGLYQPQHF,TGCAGTGCTAGGGGAACATCTCGGGGCTTATATCAGCCCCAGCATTTT
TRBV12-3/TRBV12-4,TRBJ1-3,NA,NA,CASSTARGSLDTIYF,TGTGCCAGCAGCACGGCAAGGGGATCTCTCGACACCATATATTTT
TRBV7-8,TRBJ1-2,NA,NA,CASSSQVREGYTF,TGTGCCAGCAGCTCTCAGGTCAGGGAAGGCTACACCTTC
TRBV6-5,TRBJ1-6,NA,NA,CASSYRYSPLHF,TGTGCCAGCAGTTACCGGTACTCACCCCTCCACTTT
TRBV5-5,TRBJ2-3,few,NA,CASSLIAGTDTQYF,TGTGCCAGCAGCTTAATCGCCGGCACAGATACGCAGTATTTT
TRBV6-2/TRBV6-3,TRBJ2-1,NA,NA,CASTLGPSTSPLGYNEQFF,TGTGCCAGCACCCTAGGCCCATCCACTAGCCCGTTGGGGTACAATGAGCAGTTCTTC
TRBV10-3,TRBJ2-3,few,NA,CALSRGDTQYF,TGTGCCCTCAGTCGAGGAGATACGCAGTATTTT
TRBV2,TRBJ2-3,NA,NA,CASSGDRDTQYF,TGTGCCAGCAGCGGAGACAGAGATACGCAGTATTTT
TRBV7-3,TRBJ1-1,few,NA,CASRTWTVTEAFF,TGTGCCAGCCGTACCTGGACAGTGACTGAAGCTTTCTTT
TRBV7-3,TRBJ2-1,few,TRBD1,CASSFPGQGNEQFF,TGTGCCAGCAGCTTCCCGGGACAGGGCAATGAGCAGTTCTTC
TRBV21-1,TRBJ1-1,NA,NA,CASSGRLDTEAFF,TGTGCCAGCAGCGGACGTCTAGACACTGAAGCTTTCTTT
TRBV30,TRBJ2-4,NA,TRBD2,CAWERGVAKNIQYF,TGTGCCTGGGAGCGGGGAGTAGCCAAAAACATTCAGTACTTC
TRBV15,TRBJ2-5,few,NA,CATSRDYGGQETQYF,TGTGCCACCAGCAGAGATTACGGGGGCCAAGAGACCCAGTACTTC
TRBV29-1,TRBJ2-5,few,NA,CSVEDRSSGETQYF,TGCAGCGTTGAAGATCGAAGTAGCGGTGAGACCCAGTACTTC
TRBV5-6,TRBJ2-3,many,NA,CASSLFQMGTDTQYF,TGTGCCAGCAGCTTGTTCCAGATGGGGACAGATACGCAGTATTTT
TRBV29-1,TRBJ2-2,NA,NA,CSVEQNSNTGELFF,TGCAGCGTTGAGCAGAACTCGAACACCGGGGAGCTGTTTTTT